Listed below are T cell receptor beta chains from one sample, sequenced in a study of T cell repertoires in ileal Crohn's disease. Measured with immunoSEQ multiplex PCR; TCRdb has only the in-frame clones, and not every one. The data contain more than 50,000 clones, 85% to 90% of them singletons. The sequenced sample consisted of ileal tissue. The receptors shown here come from an adult with Crohn's disease. The CDR3 runs from the conserved cysteine through the conserved F or W. A D gene is named only where the DNA matches it firmly. Clone size is shown for a subset of rows, as once, few, many or a class of expanded clone.

clone_size d_call j_call v_call cdr3_nt cdr3_aa
. . TRBJ1-1 TRBV7-7 TGTGCTAGCAGCTTAGGGCAGAACACTGAAGCTTTCTTT CASSLGQNTEAFF
. TRBD1 TRBJ1-1 TRBV28 TGTGCCAGCAGTTCATCGACAGGGTGGAACACTGAAGCTTTCTTT CASSSSTGWNTEAFF
. . TRBJ2-1 TRBV7-9 TGTGCCAGCAGCTTAGGACTAAGCCCGAGACTTTACAATGAGCAGTTCTTC CASSLGLSPRLYNEQFF
. TRBD1 TRBJ1-4 TRBV2 TGTGCCAGCAGTAGGGACAGACCCATTTATGAATTT CASSRDRPIYEF
. TRBD2 TRBJ2-1 TRBV10-3 TGTGCCATCAGTGAGTCTATGGGGGGGGTTTACAATGAGCAGTTCTTC CAISESMGGVYNEQFF
once TRBD2 TRBJ2-2 TRBV2 TGTGCCAGCAGGGAGGGACTAGTGGTGGCCGGGGAGCTGTTTTTT CASREGLVVAGELFF
. . TRBJ1-2 TRBV29-1 TGCAGCGTTGATGAGGAGGGGTGGGGCTACACCTTC CSVDEEGWGYTF
. . TRBJ2-7 TRBV20-1 TGCAGTGCTAGAGAGGGCCACGAGCAGTACTTC CSAREGHEQYF
. TRBD1 TRBJ1-1 TRBV9 TGTGCCAGCAGCGTGGGATATACAGGGGAATATACTGAAGCTTTCTTT CASSVGYTGEYTEAFF
. TRBD2 TRBJ2-1 TRBV9 TGTGCCAGCAGTGATCCCCGGGATAGCGGGGATGAGCAGTTCTTC CASSDPRDSGDEQFF
. . TRBJ2-1 TRBV28 TGTGCCAGCAGTTCCCCCGTTGGAGCCTCCCTACAATGGGAGCAGTTCTTC CASSSPVGASLQWEQFF
. . TRBJ2-4 TRBV25-1 TGTGCCAGCAGTGAATCAGGGCCAGCCAAAAACATTCAGTACTTC CASSESGPAKNIQYF
. TRBD1 TRBJ1-2 TRBV5-4 TGTGCCAGCAGCTACAACCGCGGACAGGGCAACGATGGCTACACCTTC CASSYNRGQGNDGYTF
. . TRBJ2-1 TRBV6-1 TGTGCCGGACGGGGTTGGAATGAGCAGTTCTTC CAGRGWNEQFF
. TRBD2 TRBJ2-3 TRBV11-1 TGTGCCAGCAGCTTAGATTCCGGGGGGGAATCAGATACGCAGTATTTT CASSLDSGGESDTQYF
few . TRBJ1-3 TRBV7-9 TGTGCCAGCAGCCCAGACATTCCTGGAAACACCATATATTTT CASSPDIPGNTIYF
. . TRBJ1-2 TRBV11-3 TGTGCCAGCAGCTTACAGGGAAATGGCTACACCTTC CASSLQGNGYTF
. . TRBJ1-3 TRBV4-1 TGCGCCAGCAGCCAAGTCCGTCCCTCTGGAAACACCATATATTTT CASSQVRPSGNTIYF
. TRBD2 TRBJ2-1 TRBV6-6 TGTGCCAGCAGTTTCATAGCGGGCGGGCAGTTCTTC CASSFIAGGQFF
. . TRBJ2-5 TRBV7-2 TGTGCCAGCAGCCGGACTGGGAAAGAGACCCAGTACTTC CASSRTGKETQYF
. . TRBJ1-2 TRBV28 TGTGCCAGCAGCGCAGGTTATACTCTCGATGGCTACACCTTC CASSAGYTLDGYTF
. . TRBJ1-4 TRBV7-2 TGTGCCAGCAGGTACAGAGAATCAACTAATGAAAAACTGTTTTTT CASRYRESTNEKLFF
few . TRBJ1-2 TRBV5-1 TGCGCCAGCAGCCTGGACAGAAATAACTATGGCTACACCTTC CASSLDRNNYGYTF
few TRBD1 TRBJ1-6 TRBV7-9 TGTGCCAGCAGCTCCACGACAGGGGTACGTTCACCCCTCCACTTT CASSSTTGVRSPLHF
. . TRBJ1-1 TRBV27 TGTGCCAGCGCCCCATTCGGGAGGAACACTGAAGCTTTCTTT CASAPFGRNTEAFF
. . TRBJ2-7 TRBV10-3 TGTGCCATCAGCCTCGAGAAGGGAGAGCCCTACGAGCAGTACTTC CAISLEKGEPYEQYF
. TRBD1 TRBJ2-2 TRBV5-6 TGTGCCAGCAGCGCACTGAAAACAGGGGGCTGGGAGCTGTTTTTT CASSALKTGGWELFF
once . TRBJ2-1 TRBV11-3 TGTGCCAGCAGCTTAGGTGGTAGCGGAACTATATACAATGAGCAGTTCTTC CASSLGGSGTIYNEQFF
. TRBD2 TRBJ2-3 TRBV4-3 TGCGCCAGCAGCCAAGCACATGGGGGACTAGTGCATCAAGATACGCAGTATTTT CASSQAHGGLVHQDTQYF
. . TRBJ1-5 TRBV2 TGTGCCAGCAGTTTAAGGGAGGATCAGCCCCAGCATTTT CASSLREDQPQHF
. TRBD1 TRBJ2-3 TRBV18 TGTGCCAGCTCACCAGGCATCGGGACAGTGGCGGATACGCAGTATTTT CASSPGIGTVADTQYF
. . TRBJ2-2 TRBV5-1 TGCGCCAGCAGCCCTGTGAGTAGAGGGTCGAACACCGGGGAGCTGTTTTTT CASSPVSRGSNTGELFF
. . TRBJ2-1 TRBV6-1 TGTGCCAGCAGGAACAGGGCCGCGACCAATGAGCAGTTCTTC CASRNRAATNEQFF
few . TRBJ1-5 TRBV2 TGTGCCAGCAGTAGTATGGCTCAGCCCCAGCATTTT CASSSMAQPQHF
once . TRBJ2-5 TRBV18 TGTGCCAGCTCGCGGAGGGAAGGGGAGACCCAGTACTTC CASSRREGETQYF
. . TRBJ1-3 TRBV21-1 TGTGCCAGCAGCAAAGTTAAGCACTTCGACGGGGAGTCTGGAAACACCATATATTTT CASSKVKHFDGESGNTIYF
once . TRBJ1-5 TRBV6-6 TGTGCCAGCAGAAACGGTGATCAGCCCCAGCATTTT CASRNGDQPQHF
. . TRBJ2-4 TRBV4-1 TGCGCCAGCAGCCAAGATCACAGGGAAGGCATTCAGTACTTC CASSQDHREGIQYF
. TRBD2 TRBJ2-1 TRBV27 TGTGCCAGCAGTTTCCTAAAGCGGGGGGGCCCCGATGAGCAGTTCTTC CASSFLKRGGPDEQFF
. . TRBJ1-5 TRBV19 TGTGCCAGTAGTAGCCGGGATAGCAATCAGCCCCAGCATTTT CASSSRDSNQPQHF
. . TRBJ1-2 TRBV6-5 TGTGCCAGCAGAAACGACCGGGGCTATGGCTACACCTTC CASRNDRGYGYTF
once . TRBJ1-1 TRBV27 TGTGCCAGCAGTTTATACCCCAGGGACACTGAAGCTTTCTTT CASSLYPRDTEAFF
once . TRBJ2-3 TRBV19 TGTGCCACAGGGGAGACAGTTAGCACAGATACGCAGTATTTT CATGETVSTDTQYF
few . TRBJ1-2 TRBV28 TGTGCCAGCATAAGCGACTATGGCTACACCTTC CASISDYGYTF
once . TRBJ1-5 TRBV28 TGTGCCAGCAGTTTAGGGTCGAGAGGCCAGCATTTT CASSLGSRGQHF
. . TRBJ1-2 TRBV6-5 TGTGCCAGCAGCGTCTGGAGATATGGCTACACCTTC CASSVWRYGYTF
once . TRBJ1-1 TRBV5-1 TGCGCCAGCAGCCATGGGTCTGGGACACAGGGAGTCACTGAAGCTTTCTTT CASSHGSGTQGVTEAFF
. . TRBJ1-3 TRBV7-9 TGTGCCAGCAGCTTAGTCGGTTACGGAAACACCATATATTTT CASSLVGYGNTIYF
few . TRBJ2-1 TRBV14 TGTGCCAGCAGCCTAAGGCGTCTAGGAAATGAGCAGTTCTTC CASSLRRLGNEQFF
. TRBD1 TRBJ1-5 TRBV2 TGTGCCAGCAGTCAGGACAGGGGAAATCAGCCCCAGCATTTT CASSQDRGNQPQHF
. TRBD2 TRBJ2-7 TRBV7-2 TGTGCCAGCAGCTTAATCCCTAGCGGGGCCTACGAGCAGTACTTC CASSLIPSGAYEQYF
. TRBD2 TRBJ2-7 TRBV9 TGTGCCAGCACTGGGCTAGCGGGAGGATACGAGCAGTACTTC CASTGLAGGYEQYF
. TRBD1 TRBJ2-3 TRBV5-1 TGCGCCAGCAGACAGGGGAGCGGCCCAGATACGCAGTATTTT CASRQGSGPDTQYF